One and the same sample provided the 12 T cell receptor beta chains below, sequenced in a study of cytomegalovirus exposure and HLA in healthy donors. The PCR had 60 Vbeta and 13 Jbeta primers. Sequenced by immunoSEQ multiplex PCR; TCRdb stores in-frame clones only, minus some. The sample lists 80,000 to 100,000 clones; roughly 86% were seen once. Material for sequencing was PBMCs. The receptor source for this set is a human donor in good health.

The V call is TRBV28, the J call TRBJ2-7; the D gene is possibly TRBD2 (6 bases). Germline V gives CDR1 MDHEN, CDR2 SYDVKM. This CDR3 spans 16 amino acids. Trimming took off 5 bases at V and 0 bases at J, with 17 bases between the two ends. In DNA form, the CDR3 reads TGTGCCAGCAGTCTAGGGCGGGGTCGGGTCTCCTACGAGCAGTACTTC. Translated: CASSLGRGRVSYEQYF.

The rearrangement links TRBV19 to TRBJ1-2, with 7 bases fitting TRBD1. Germline V gene sequence: CDR1 LNHDA, CDR2 SQIVND (reference sequence). Losses at the gene ends were 0 bases for V and 0 bases for J; bases not matched to a gene: 10. This CDR3 has 18 amino acids. CDR3 loop: CASSIDSGQTSPNYGYTF. The CDR3 bases are TGTGCCAGTAGTATAGATTCGGGACAGACCTCACCTAACTATGGCTACACCTTC. The entire variable domain, with the rest obtained from reference TRBV19 and TRBJ1-2, is as follows: DGGITQSPKYLFRKEGQNVTLSCEQNLNHDAMYWYRQDPGQGLRLIYYSQIVNDFQKGDIAEGYSVSREKKESFPLTVTSAQKNPTAFYLCASSIDSGQTSPNYGYTFGSGTRLTVV.

The chain links TRBV5-1 to TRBJ2-5; possible D gene TRBD1, 5 bases. Germline V CDR1 and CDR2: SGHRS, YFSETQ. Deletions cut 3 bases from V and 4 bases from J, with 10 bases between. There are 13 residues in the CDR3. In DNA, the CDR3 is TGCGCCAGCAGCTCCCCCCAGGGAGAGACCCAGTACTTC. Encoded protein: CASSSPQGETQYF.

The chain joins TRBV7-3 to TRBJ2-2; D is possibly TRBD1 (5 bases). This CDR3 is 13 amino acids long. The V end lost 7 bases, the J end lost 5 bases, and 11 bases lay between the germline ends. CDR1 is SGHTA and CDR2 is FQGTGA in the germline V gene. CDR3 sequence (DNA): TGTGCCAGCACTGCGTCAGGGACCGGGGAGCTGTTTTTT. This sequence encodes CASTASGTGELFF.

The chain uses TRBV11-2 and TRBJ2-7, with D uncertain. Germline V gives CDR1 SGHAT, CDR2 FQNNGV. This CDR3 has 15 residues. The germline V and J ends were trimmed by 0 bases and 1 base, with 10 bases remaining between them. The CDR3 here is CASSLEGRSSYEQYF. CDR3 sequence (DNA): TGTGCCAGCAGCTTAGAGGGCCGCTCGTCCTACGAGCAGTACTTC.

The chain recombines TRBV6-4 with TRBJ2-3; perhaps TRBD2 as D (6 bases). V was trimmed by 2 bases and J by 6 bases, leaving 15 bases between them. Germline-derived CDR1 and CDR2 are MRHNA and SNTAGT. This CDR3 has 15 amino acids. CDR3 residues: CASSDGVGGSDTQYF. The CDR3 region has the DNA TGTGCCAGCAGTGACGGGGTCGGGGGTTCGGATACGCAGTATTTT.

The chain joins TRBV28 to TRBJ2-7, with D unresolved. In germline, CDR1 is MDHEN, CDR2 SYDVKM. The ends were cut back, 8 bases at V and 4 bases at J, with 21 bases in the middle. The CDR3 loop spans 15 amino acids. DNA of the CDR3: TGTGCCAGCGGCGGAGTTCCGGCCGCTCTGTACGAGCAGTACTTC. Translated, it gives CASGGVPAALYEQYF.

This clone was counted only a few times. The J gene is TRBJ1-2, the V gene TRBV7-9; TRBD1 is a possible D gene (5 bases). The CDR3 has 13 residues. CDR1 SEHNR and CDR2 FQNEAQ come from the germline V gene (reference sequence). Between the trimmed V and J ends, which lost 1 base and 8 bases, there was a span of 11 bases. The DNA for the CDR3 is TGTGCCAGCAGCTTAGTGGGGGGGAAGGGCTACACCTTC. It encodes CASSLVGGKGYTF.

The chain combines TRBV6-6 with TRBJ1-2; tentative D call: TRBD1 (5 bases). Germline V gene sequence: CDR1 MNHNY, CDR2 SVGAGI (reference sequence). The ends were cut back, 2 bases at V and 4 bases at J, with 8 bases in the middle. This CDR3 has 13 residues. The CDR3 DNA reads TGTGCCAGCAGTTACCGGGGGGTCTATGGCTACACCTTC. Its translation is CASSYRGVYGYTF.

V usage is TRBV5-1 and J usage is TRBJ1-6; D is possibly TRBD1 (5 bases). Germline V gene lookup returns CDR1 SGHRS and CDR2 YFSETQ. Deletions cut 5 bases from V and 5 bases from J, with 11 bases between. The CDR3 extends over 14 amino acids. CDR3 nucleotides: TGCGCCAGCAGGTTGACAGCAGATAATTCACCCCTCCACTTT. This encodes CASRLTADNSPLHF.

The J gene is TRBJ2-3, the V gene TRBV6-5; D unclear. The CDR3 spans 11 residues. Germline loops: CDR1 MNHEY, CDR2 SVGAGI. Trimming took 5 bases from V and 7 from J, leaving 7 bases between them. The CDR3: CASSRRNTQYF. CDR3 nucleotides: TGTGCCAGCAGTCGTAGAAATACGCAGTATTTT.

This clone has just a few counts. The chain links TRBV4-3 to TRBJ2-1; maybe TRBD2 (6 bases). The CDR3 runs to 16 residues. Germline V gene data show CDR1 as LGHNA and CDR2 as YSLEER. With 0 bases removed from V and 1 base from J, the gap between germline ends came to 10 bases. CDR3 DNA: TGCGCCAGCAGCCAAGATTGGCGGGGTTCCTACAATGAGCAGTTCTTC. Its protein product is CASSQDWRGSYNEQFF.